This TCR beta chain was documented in a study of spatial heterogeneity in lung cancer. TCRdb re-called the 5' RACE reads with MiXCR, one entry per CDR3 protein. The table lists around 26,000 distinct CDR3 sequences, over 6% of them singletons. As concerns this clonotype: Its antigen is not identified.

Germline V gives CDR1 SGHKS, CDR2 YYEKEE (reference sequence). The CDR3 is made up of 15 amino acids. V gave up 0 bases and J gave up 7 bases, with 14 bases separating them. Regarding time point: sample taken at primary tumor resection. Unsorted whole RNA from tumor, nontumor lung or frozen PBMC underwent sequencing. There were some 76 donors, all of them untreated patients with early-stage non-small cell lung cancer. Overall study results and limits: Circulating ubiquitous expanded tumor TCRs were observed more frequently at resection than at follow-up.

This receptor was taken from a male donor with early-stage non-small cell lung cancer. The input for sequencing was PBMCs, taken at surgery. The chain joins TRBV5-5 to TRBJ2-1, with D uncertain. CDR3 DNA: TGTGCCAGCAGCTTGGCCATTCCCCCCGAAAATGAGCAGTTCTTC. Translating gives CASSLAIPPENEQFF.